The 22 T cell receptor beta chains listed next were all sequenced from one sample in a study of TIL therapy for anti-PD-1-resistant metastatic lung cancer. This was the immunoSEQ v3 assay. Sequenced by immunoSEQ multiplex PCR; TCRdb stores in-frame clones only, minus some. The repertoire has several thousand clones, 64% of them found once; the top ten carry 4.5% to 6%. Time point noted: pre-treatment sample, taken before nivolumab and TIL therapy. Pleural nodules or supraclavicular lymph nodes made up most of the excised metastases sampled. Sequencing was performed on tumor tissue, taken at baseline. Receptors were obtained from a person aged 30 to 80 with non-small cell lung cancer.

The chain links TRBV24-1 to TRBJ2-5, with D possibly being TRBD1 or TRBD2 (6 bases each). The germline V gene encodes CDR1 KGHDR and CDR2 SFDVKD. Trimming took 1 base from V and 5 from J, leaving 16 bases between them. The length of the CDR3 is 16 residues. CDR3 amino acids: CATSDFSGARGETQYF. DNA of the CDR3: TGTGCCACCAGTGATTTCTCGGGGGCGCGCGGGGAGACCCAGTACTTC.

The J gene is TRBJ2-5, the V gene TRBV7-9; TRBD2 agrees at 7 bases. This CDR3 spans 16 amino acids. V shed 3 bases, J shed 5 bases, and the junction held 12 bases outside the gene matches. Germline CDR1 SEHNR, CDR2 FQNEAQ (reference sequence). As DNA, the CDR3 is TGTGCCAGCAGCTTGAAGTTCGGCGGGAGCAGGGAGACCCAGTACTTC. This gives the protein CASSLKFGGSRETQYF.

In this sample, this clone turned up once. J is TRBJ2-3 and V is TRBV7-2, with 9 bases that match TRBD2. The CDR3 is 16 amino acids. The V segment lost 4 bases and the J segment 0 bases; nucleotides outside the gene matches: 5. From germline, CDR1 is SGHTA and CDR2 FQGNSA. Here the CDR3 DNA reads TGTGCCAGCAGCTCCCGACTAGCGGTCAGCACAGATACGCAGTATTTT. This translates into CASSSRLAVSTDTQYF.

The rearrangement links TRBV10-2 to TRBJ2-1; TRBD1 aligns across 9 bases. From germline, CDR1 is WSHSY and CDR2 SAAADI. Trimming removed 8 bases from V and 11 bases from J; junction bases left unmatched: 7. The CDR3 spans 12 residues. CDR3 nucleotides: TGCGCCAGCGGGGGACAGGGCCCTCAGCAGTTCTTC. Amino acid sequence: CASGGQGPQQFF.

The chain carries TRBV7-2 and TRBJ2-4, with D perhaps TRBD1 (6 bases). Germline-derived CDR1 and CDR2 are SGHTA and FQGNSA. This CDR3 spans 16 amino acids. V gave up 5 bases and J gave up 0 bases, with 14 bases separating them. The CDR3 spells CASSQPDRPAKNIQYF. The CDR3 DNA reads TGTGCCAGCAGCCAGCCGGACAGACCAGCCAAAAACATTCAGTACTTC.

Only a few counts were recorded for this clone. The J gene is TRBJ1-1, the V gene TRBV6-6; D is ambiguous. V gave up 7 bases and J gave up 3 bases, with 9 bases separating them. The germline V gene has CDR1 MNHNY and CDR2 SVGAGI (reference sequence). The length of the CDR3 is 12 residues. The DNA of the CDR3 is TGTGCCAGCAAACCTTGGGACACTGAAGCTTTCTTT. Protein: CASKPWDTEAFF.

V usage is TRBV7-9 and J usage is TRBJ2-2; no clear D gene. Looked up from germline, CDR1 is SEHNR and CDR2 is FQNEAQ (reference sequence). Trimming took 3 bases from V and 6 from J, leaving 5 bases between them. This CDR3 has 12 amino acids. The CDR3 DNA reads TGTGCCAGCAGCTTCGACCCCGGGGAGCTGTTTTTT. Amino acids: CASSFDPGELFF.

The chain couples TRBV10-2 to TRBJ2-3; D is ambiguous. Between the trimmed V and J ends, which lost 2 bases and 2 bases, there was a span of 11 bases. The CDR3 loop spans 15 amino acids. Germline CDR1 WSHSY, CDR2 SAAADI. The CDR3 DNA is TGCGCCAGCAGTGAGGCCGAACTCCTCACAGATACGCAGTATTTT. It translates to CASSEAELLTDTQYF.

The chain links TRBV6-5 to TRBJ2-1; 10 bases agree with TRBD2. The CDR3 is made up of 15 amino acids. Germline V gene data show CDR1 as MNHEY and CDR2 as SVGAGI. The V and J ends lost 5 bases and 8 bases, in that order; junction bases with no gene match: 9. CDR3 residues: CASSPVASGRDEQFF. Here the CDR3 DNA reads TGTGCCAGCAGTCCTGTGGCTAGCGGGAGAGATGAGCAGTTCTTC.

This clone has a handful of counts. The CDR3 DNA is TGCGCCAGCAGCCAAGGACAGGGCGCGGATGAGCAGTTCTTC. Translation: CASSQGQGADEQFF. This sequence joins TRBV4-3 and TRBJ2-1; 7 positions agree with TRBD1. CDR1 LGHNA and CDR2 YSLEER come from the germline V gene. The length of the CDR3 is 14 residues. The trim removed 1 base at V and 8 bases at J, leaving 5 bases unmatched.

The chain joins TRBV4-2 to TRBJ2-3; 10 positions match TRBD2. The CDR3 spans 17 residues. The germline gives CDR1 LGHNA, CDR2 YNFKEQ. With 4 bases clipped from V and 2 bases from J, the junction kept 9 bases outside the gene matches. Written as DNA, the CDR3 is TGTGCCAGCAGCCCCCGACTAGCGGGCCCTAACACAGATACGCAGTATTTT. It codes for CASSPRLAGPNTDTQYF.

The V and J genes are TRBV6-5 and TRBJ2-1; 8 bases are shared with TRBD2. V was clipped by 5 bases and J by 8 bases; unmatched bases: 8. This CDR3 has 14 amino acids. The germline V gene encodes CDR1 MNHEY and CDR2 SVGAGI. The CDR3 protein is CASSPTQRGHEQFF. In nucleotides, the CDR3 is TGTGCCAGCAGTCCGACTCAGCGGGGGCATGAGCAGTTCTTC.

The chain recombines TRBV15 with TRBJ1-2, with TRBD1 matching 8 bases. Germline lookup yields CDR1 LNHNV and CDR2 YYDKDF (reference sequence). Trimming removed 0 bases from V and 1 base from J; junction bases left unmatched: 7. The CDR3 extends over 17 amino acids. The DNA of the CDR3 is TGTGCCACCAGCAGAGATTATGGGACAGGACGTAACTATGGCTACACCTTC. It is translated as CATSRDYGTGRNYGYTF. Full variable domain (outside the CDR3, taken from reference TRBV15 and TRBJ1-2): DAMVIQNPRYQVTQFGKPVTLSCSQTLNHNVMYWYQQKSSQAPKLLFHYYDKDFNNEADTPDNFQSRRPNTSFCFLDIRSPGLGDTAMYLCATSRDYGTGRNYGYTFGSGTRLTVV.

The gene calls are TRBV19 and TRBJ1-2; 7 bases line up with TRBD1. CDR1 is LNHDA, CDR2 SQIVND, per germline (reference sequence). CDR3 length: 17 residues. Trimming took 8 bases from V and 7 from J; bases not matched to a gene: 22. The CDR3 region has the DNA TGTGCCAGTTTCGAAACCGATACCGGGACAGCCGGTTTTGGCTACACCTTC. This encodes CASFETDTGTAGFGYTF. Full variable domain (remainder filled in from reference TRBV19 and TRBJ1-2): DGGITQSPKYLFRKEGQNVTLSCEQNLNHDAMYWYRQDPGQGLRLIYYSQIVNDFQKGDIAEGYSVSREKKESFPLTVTSAQKNPTAFYLCASFETDTGTAGFGYTFGSGTRLTVV.

The chain couples TRBV24-1 to TRBJ2-5; TRBD1 is a possible D gene (5 bases). CDR3 size: 17 residues. V dropped 5 bases and J dropped 1 base, with 19 bases sitting between them. The germline CDR1 and CDR2 sequences are KGHDR and SFDVKD. CDR3 amino acids: CATSGGFQGKTQETQYF. CDR3 bases: TGTGCCACCAGTGGTGGTTTTCAGGGCAAGACCCAAGAGACCCAGTACTTC.

This clone was seen more than once but under ten times. Here the CDR3 reads CASSSRPDSQETQYF. The DNA of the CDR3 is TGTGCCAGCAGCTCCCGCCCGGACAGTCAAGAGACCCAGTACTTC. The gene calls are TRBV9 and TRBJ2-5; D perhaps matches TRBD1 (6 bases). The CDR3 covers 15 residues. V was cut by 4 bases and J by 2 bases, with 15 bases left in between. CDR1 is SGDLS, CDR2 YYNGEE, per germline.

This clone was counted a few times. The rearrangement links TRBV9 to TRBJ2-1; 10 bases line up with TRBD1. V shed 4 bases and J 8 bases; nucleotides not matched to a gene: 9. The CDR3 runs 15 residues. Germline loops: CDR1 SGDLS, CDR2 YYNGEE. The CDR3 bases are TGTGCCAGCAGCAGTCGGGACAGGGGAAACGATGAGCAGTTCTTC. It yields the protein CASSSRDRGNDEQFF.

The rearrangement joins TRBV30 to TRBJ2-3; perhaps D is TRBD1 or TRBD2 (6 bases each). Germline CDR1 and CDR2: GTSNPN and SVGIG (reference sequence). V shed 0 bases and J shed 3 bases, with 10 bases lying between them. CDR3 size: 14 residues. The DNA of the CDR3 is TGTGCCTGGAGTGTAGGGGGGAAAACAGATACGCAGTATTTT. Translation gives CAWSVGGKTDTQYF. Full variable domain (outside the CDR3, taken from reference TRBV30 and TRBJ2-3): SQTIHQWPATLVQPVGSPLSLECTVEGTSNPNLYWYRQAAGRGLQLLFYSVGIGQISSEVPQNLSASRPQDRQFILSSKKLLLSDSGFYLCAWSVGGKTDTQYFGPGTRLTVL.

In this sample, this clone turned up a few times. The chain combines TRBV2 with TRBJ2-1; no definite D call. The CDR3 sequence is 12 residues long. CDR1 and CDR2 (germline): SNHLY, FYNNEI. V shed 6 bases and J shed 4 bases, with 7 bases lying between them. DNA of the CDR3: TGTGCCAGCAGCTACCCTTACAATGAGCAGTTCTTC. The encoded protein is CASSYPYNEQFF.

The chain has TRBV6-1 and TRBJ2-5; D unresolved. Germline V CDR1 and CDR2: MNHNS, SASEGT. The V end lost 1 base, the J end lost 4 bases, and 16 bases lay between the germline ends. The CDR3 has 16 residues. The CDR3 DNA follows: TGTGCCAGCAGTGAAGACCACCGTTCAATTATAGAGACCCAGTACTTC. Its translation is CASSEDHRSIIETQYF.

J is TRBJ2-3 and V is TRBV30, with D unclear. With 0 bases removed from V and 5 bases from J, the gap between germline ends came to 15 bases. The germline gives CDR1 GTSNPN, CDR2 SVGIG (reference sequence). The CDR3 is 15 amino acids. The CDR3 DNA is TGTGCCTGGAGTGTACCGAGCATGAGTAGAGATACGCAGTATTTT. As protein: CAWSVPSMSRDTQYF.

CDR3 nucleotides: TGTGCCACAGGCACCGGGGTATACAATGAGCAGTTCTTC. This codes for CATGTGVYNEQFF. The rearrangement joins TRBV24-1 to TRBJ2-1, with a tentative D call TRBD2 (5 bases). Trimming removed 10 bases at V and 4 bases at J, with 13 bases between. CDR3 length: 13 amino acids. Per germline, CDR1 KGHDR and CDR2 SFDVKD.